Below are 10 T cell receptor beta chains sequenced from a single sample in a study of T cells in Graves' hyperthyroidism and ophthalmopathy. The CDR3 regions of TCR beta were amplified from RNA transcripts. An initial round of RT-PCR targeting the TCR CDR3 relied on the HTBI primer set. TCRdb redid the calling of the multiplex PCR reads with MiXCR, one entry per CDR3 protein. In the table there are approximately 400,000 distinct CDR3 sequences, approximately 14% of which are singletons. The sample was blood. These receptor sequences come from a woman aged 18-29 years with Graves' hyperthyroidism that later progressed to Graves' ophthalmopathy.

This clonotype was counted many times. The chain employs TRBV28 and TRBJ2-1, with D perhaps TRBD2 (6 bases). The V gene lost 2 bases and the J gene lost 13 bases, with 12 bases spanning the gap. CDR1 MDHEN and CDR2 SYDVKM come from the germline V gene. The CDR3 is 12 amino acids. CDR3 nucleotide sequence: TGTGCCAGCAGTTTAGGGGCGGGGTTCCAGTTCTTC. Amino acid sequence: CASSLGAGFQFF. The complete variable domain, with remaining parts taken from reference TRBV28 and TRBJ2-1, reads DVKVTQSSRYLVKRTGEKVFLECVQDMDHENMFWYRQDPGLGLRLIYFSYDVKMKEKGDIPEGYSVSREKKERFSLILESASTNQTSMYLCASSLGAGFQFFGPGTRLTVL.

Details on this clonotype: This clone may be a read error of a much larger clone one base away. Since no conserved phenylalanine or tryptophan closes the CDR3, a read error is the likely cause. The chain has TRBV20-1 and TRBJ2-7; D gene ambiguous. The CDR3 runs 12 residues. The germline CDR1 and CDR2 sequences are DFQATT and SNEGSKA (reference sequence). V was clipped by 1 base and J by 5 bases, with 9 bases between them. For the CDR3, the DNA is TGCAGTGCTAGAGGCAGCCCCCACGAGCAGTACTCC. Translated: CSARGSPHEQYS.

The chain joins TRBV28 to TRBJ2-3; 9 bases align to TRBD1. V shed 6 bases and J 5 bases; nucleotides not matched to a gene: 9. In germline, CDR1 is MDHEN, CDR2 SYDVKM. There are 15 residues in the CDR3. This chain's CDR3 is CASRTTGGDQDTQYF. Here the CDR3 DNA reads TGTGCCAGCAGGACGACAGGGGGTGATCAAGATACGCAGTATTTT. Combining the CDR3 with reference TRBV28 and TRBJ2-3 gives the whole variable domain DVKVTQSSRYLVKRTGEKVFLECVQDMDHENMFWYRQDPGLGLRLIYFSYDVKMKEKGDIPEGYSVSREKKERFSLILESASTNQTSMYLCASRTTGGDQDTQYFGPGTRLTVL.

In this sample, this clonotype turned up many times. J is TRBJ1-2 and V is TRBV28; D gene uncertain. CDR3 length: 12 residues. Deletions cut 5 bases from V and 4 bases from J, with 8 bases between. Germline V lookup: CDR1 MDHEN, CDR2 SYDVKM. The CDR3 region has the DNA TGTGCCAGCAGTGGACGGATCTATGGCTACACCTTC. This codes for CASSGRIYGYTF.

This clonotype turned up a few times. V gene TRBV12-3 or TRBV12-4 combines with J gene TRBJ2-2; D is unclear. The CDR3 is 11 amino acids. The V and J ends lost 0 bases and 15 bases respectively, with 8 bases between them. The CDR3 coding sequence is TGTGCCAGCAGTTTAGCCGGAGTGTTGTTTTTT. Protein sequence: CASSLAGVLFF.

There are many counts of this clonotype. The chain employs TRBV18 and TRBJ2-7; D is unresolved. The CDR3 has 12 amino acids. With 8 bases removed from V and 0 bases from J, the gap between germline ends came to 8 bases. Per germline, CDR1 KGHSH and CDR2 LQKENI. CDR3 nucleotide sequence: TGTGCCAGCAGTCCGAGCTCCTACGAGCAGTACTTC. It is translated as CASSPSSYEQYF.

This clonotype was observed many times. CDR3 nucleotide sequence: TGCAGTGCTAGAGGTTGGCCGACGCAGTTCTTC. Translated, it gives CSARGWPTQFF. V and J are TRBV20-1 and TRBJ2-1; D remains unclear. The CDR3 is 11 residues long. Looked up from germline, CDR1 is DFQATT and CDR2 is SNEGSKA (reference sequence). Deletions cut 1 base from V and 12 bases from J, with 10 bases between.

The DNA of the CDR3 is TGCAGCGTTGTTGGGCTAGCGGGAATCCAAGAGACCCAGTACTTC. This codes for CSVVGLAGIQETQYF. The chain carries TRBV29-1 and TRBJ2-5; 9 nucleotides line up with TRBD2. The CDR3 totals 15 residues. V was clipped by 4 bases and J by 1 base; unmatched bases: 7. Germline CDR1 reads SQVTM; CDR2 reads ANQGSEA.

This clonotype was observed a few times. V and J are TRBV4-2 and TRBJ1-2, with TRBD1 matching 8 bases. The CDR3 extends over 15 amino acids. With V trimmed by 0 bases and J by 9 bases, 9 bases remained unmatched. Per germline, CDR1 LGHNA and CDR2 YNFKEQ. The CDR3 here is CASSQESGQGRSYTF. The CDR3 DNA reads as TGTGCCAGCAGCCAAGAATCCGGACAGGGTAGGAGCTACACCTTC.

This clonotype was counted at least ten times. The gene calls are TRBV27 and TRBJ2-5, with unresolved D. Germline V gives CDR1 MNHEY, CDR2 SMNVEV (reference sequence). Between the trimmed V and J ends, which lost 0 bases and 2 bases, there was a span of 7 bases. The CDR3 consists of 14 residues. The CDR3 nucleotides are TGTGCCAGCAGTTTATCGGGCCAGCAAGAGACCCAGTACTTC. This sequence encodes CASSLSGQQETQYF.